This TCR beta chain was captured in a study of shared clonotypes between healthy human individuals. Study details: Per-donor plates numbered three CD4 naive, three CD4 memory, two CD8 naive and one CD8 memory. Study-wide results and limits: There were few donors, and this limited the genetic and exposure-history diversity represented. It was the non-shared clonotypes that had lower generation probabilities than clonotypes shared by all four donors.

V was clipped by 5 bases and J by 2 bases; unmatched bases: 13. CDR3 length: 17 amino acids. Germline CDR1 SEHNR, CDR2 FQNEAQ (reference sequence). Data came from immunoSEQ multiplex PCR; TCRdb stores just in-frame clones and leaves some out. The sample yields approximately 980,000 clones, approximately 80% seen once. This clone came up once. Its antigen remains unknown. The chain carries TRBV7-9 and TRBJ2-5; 8 bases align to TRBD2. The receptor was isolated from a man between 18 and 35 years old in good health. The sample taken for sequencing was memory CD4+ T cells sorted from blood. Subset indicated: CD45RA-negative fraction. The CDR3 region has the DNA TGTGCCAGCAGCACTCGGGGGGGCGCAGGGAAGCAAGAGACCCAGTACTTC. Its translation is CASSTRGGAGKQETQYF.